Listed below are T cell receptor beta chains from one sample, sequenced in a study of beta chain features in type 1 diabetes. The assay was immunoSEQ multiplex PCR, and TCRdb's table has in-frame clones only and misses some. The sample lists around 260,000 clones; around 20% were seen once. Sequencing used naive CD4+ T cells from blood. The receptors shown here come from a woman between 40 and 50 years old with type 1 diabetes. CDR3s include the opening cysteine and the closing phenylalanine or tryptophan. The D gene is left open where the match is weak. Only some rows state a clone size, as once, few, many or a class for expanded clones.

v_call	d_call	j_call	clone_size	cdr3_aa	cdr3_nt
TRBV10-3	NA	TRBJ1-1	NA	CAISDQKVNTEAFF	TGTGCCATCAGTGATCAGAAAGTGAACACTGAAGCTTTCTTT
TRBV5-1	NA	TRBJ1-1	NA	CASSFNSMNTEAFF	TGCGCCAGCAGCTTCAACAGCATGAACACTGAAGCTTTCTTT
TRBV4-1	NA	TRBJ1-5	NA	CASTTVPGMGNQPQHF	TGCGCCAGCACTACCGTACCCGGGATGGGCAATCAGCCCCAGCATTTT
TRBV7-3	NA	TRBJ1-1	few	CASSLTGWNTEAFF	TGTGCCAGCAGCTTGACAGGATGGAACACTGAAGCTTTCTTT
TRBV6-5	TRBD1	TRBJ2-5	few	CASRLTGEETQYF	TGTGCCAGCAGACTGACAGGGGAAGAGACCCAGTACTTC
TRBV5-1	TRBD2	TRBJ2-1	few	CASSPGTSGSFSYNEQFF	TGCGCCAGCAGCCCCGGGACTAGCGGATCCTTCTCCTACAATGAGCAGTTCTTC
TRBV10-3	NA	TRBJ1-6	few	CAISERGAQYPLHF	TGTGCCATCAGTGAACGGGGGGCTCAGTATCCCCTCCACTTT
TRBV2	NA	TRBJ2-5	NA	CASSDPRVKETQYF	TGTGCCAGCAGTGATCCCAGGGTGAAAGAGACCCAGTACTTC
TRBV18	TRBD2	TRBJ2-3	NA	CASSETSGRIPDTQYF	TGTGCCAGCTCGGAGACTAGCGGGAGGATCCCAGATACGCAGTATTTT
TRBV20-1	NA	TRBJ1-2	few	CSATENYGYTF	TGCAGTGCTACCGAGAACTATGGCTACACCTTC
TRBV29-1	NA	TRBJ1-2	few	CSGAGGSDYGYTF	TGCAGCGGCGCCGGCGGGTCGGACTATGGCTACACCTTC
TRBV5-4	TRBD1	TRBJ1-1	NA	CASSFTGGLDTEAFF	TGTGCCAGCAGCTTTACAGGGGGCTTGGACACTGAAGCTTTCTTT
TRBV18	NA	TRBJ2-1	NA	CASSPTATPGDNEQFF	TGTGCCAGCTCACCTACCGCGACGCCGGGAGACAATGAGCAGTTCTTC
TRBV28	NA	TRBJ2-7	few	CASKGTTYEQYF	TGTGCCAGCAAGGGGACAACCTACGAGCAGTACTTC
TRBV7-3	NA	TRBJ1-4	NA	CASSAGVDEKLFF	TGTGCCAGCAGTGCAGGGGTTGATGAAAAACTGTTTTTT
TRBV9	NA	TRBJ1-2	few	CASSVPGNGYTF	TGTGCCAGCAGCGTCCCAGGGAATGGCTACACCTTC
TRBV2	TRBD1	TRBJ1-1	NA	CASSGLDRAHEAFF	TGTGCCAGCAGTGGCCTAGACAGGGCCCATGAAGCTTTCTTT
TRBV23-1	NA	TRBJ2-6	NA	CASSQNSSGANVLTF	TGCGCCAGCAGTCAAAACAGTTCTGGGGCCAACGTCCTGACTTTC
TRBV7-9	NA	TRBJ2-5	few	CASTWDWQETQYF	TGTGCCAGCACTTGGGACTGGCAAGAGACCCAGTACTTC
TRBV11-2	TRBD1	TRBJ2-2	once	CASSLGQRNTGELFF	TGTGCCAGCAGCTTGGGACAGAGGAACACCGGGGAGCTGTTTTTT
TRBV23-1	TRBD1	TRBJ1-5	few	CASSPQDRDSNQPQHF	TGCGCCAGCAGTCCTCAAGACAGGGATAGCAATCAGCCCCAGCATTTT
TRBV7-9	NA	TRBJ1-1	NA	CGLRRLGGTEAFF	TGTGGCCTCCGCAGGTTGGGGGGGACTGAAGCTTTCTTT
TRBV5-8	TRBD2	TRBJ2-5	NA	CASSEYGGRSETQYF	TGTGCCAGCAGCGAATACGGGGGGAGGAGCGAGACCCAGTACTTC
TRBV18	NA	TRBJ1-1	NA	CASSPLLSGGTEAFF	TGTGCCAGCTCACCACTGTTGAGTGGCGGCACTGAAGCTTTCTTT
TRBV4-3	TRBD2	TRBJ2-3	few	CASSPGGLHSTDTQYF	TGCGCCAGCAGCCCGGGGGGACTCCACAGCACAGATACGCAGTATTTT
TRBV2	TRBD1	TRBJ1-1	few	CASSEGTGVSEAFF	TGTGCCAGCAGTGAGGGGACAGGGGTGTCTGAAGCTTTCTTT
TRBV9	TRBD1	TRBJ2-6	NA	CASSPTTGTGGLGANVLTF	TGTGCCAGCAGCCCGACCACCGGGACAGGGGGCCTAGGGGCCAACGTCCTGACTTTC
TRBV2	NA	TRBJ1-2	few	CATLGGSYGYTF	TGTGCCACCTTAGGAGGGAGCTATGGCTACACCTTC
TRBV29-1	NA	TRBJ1-1	NA	CSVARGGTEAFF	TGCAGCGTTGCGAGGGGAGGAACTGAAGCTTTCTTT
TRBV18	TRBD1	TRBJ2-2	NA	CASSPTGGKAGELFF	TGTGCCAGCTCTCCGACAGGGGGCAAAGCCGGGGAGCTGTTTTTT
TRBV5-4	TRBD2	TRBJ2-3	few	CASSFLAGGPRDTQYF	TGTGCCAGCAGCTTCTTAGCGGGAGGGCCTCGAGATACGCAGTATTTT
TRBV4-3	TRBD1	TRBJ1-6	NA	CASSQDQGETGSPLHF	TGCGCCAGCAGCCAAGATCAAGGAGAGACAGGGTCACCCCTCCACTTT
TRBV2	NA	TRBJ2-7	NA	CASSPTRSWEQYF	TGTGCCAGCAGCCCGACTAGGTCCTGGGAGCAGTACTTC
TRBV5-1	NA	TRBJ1-5	NA	CASSLAGDGGQPQHF	TGCGCCAGCAGCTTGGCCGGGGACGGGGGTCAGCCCCAGCATTTT
TRBV30	NA	TRBJ1-1	NA	CAWRRSNTEAFF	TGTGCCTGGAGGCGGTCCAACACTGAAGCTTTCTTT
TRBV7-2	TRBD1	TRBJ2-5	few	CASSRGQEPVKAQYF	TGTGCCAGCAGCCGGGGACAGGAGCCCGTTAAGGCCCAGTACTTC
TRBV5-4	NA	TRBJ2-2	NA	CASSLYPGSNTGELFF	TGTGCCAGCAGCTTGTACCCAGGGTCGAACACCGGGGAGCTGTTTTTT
TRBV5-4	TRBD1	TRBJ1-1	NA	CASSWDRVNTEAFF	TGTGCCAGCAGTTGGGACAGGGTGAACACTGAAGCTTTCTTT
TRBV28	NA	TRBJ1-1	few	CASSFIRQPEAFF	TGTGCCAGCAGTTTCATTCGACAACCTGAAGCTTTCTTT
TRBV10-3	NA	TRBJ1-5	NA	CAISETGYSNQPQHF	TGTGCCATCAGTGAGACAGGCTATAGCAATCAGCCCCAGCATTTT
TRBV5-6	NA	TRBJ2-1	NA	CASREGREHNEQFF	TGTGCCAGCAGGGAGGGGCGGGAACACAATGAGCAGTTCTTC
TRBV30	TRBD2	TRBJ2-2	NA	CAWSAGLAGITGELFF	TGTGCCTGGAGTGCGGGACTAGCGGGAATAACAGGGGAGCTGTTTTTT
TRBV7-2	NA	TRBJ1-5	few	CASSTRGRHQPQHF	TGTGCCAGCAGTACGAGAGGGCGCCATCAGCCCCAGCATTTT
TRBV7-2	TRBD2	TRBJ2-1	NA	CASSHQREGRYEQFF	TGTGCCAGCAGCCACCAGCGGGAGGGCCGATATGAGCAGTTCTTC
TRBV9	NA	TRBJ2-2	NA	CASSSVGARALFF	TGTGCCAGCAGCTCGGTGGGGGCTCGGGCGCTGTTTTTT